The present entry profiles one TCR beta chain with its context. Its antigen is not identified. The V end lost 0 bases, the J end lost 6 bases, and 7 bases lay between the germline ends. The CDR3 is 13 amino acids. The protocol was immunoSEQ multiplex PCR, while the TCRdb copy is restricted to in-frame clones and leaves out a portion. This sample has around 430,000 clones, with 75% to 85% found just once. The sample originates from a study of shared clonotypes between healthy human individuals. Study conclusions and caveats: Clonotype sharing across donors was expected to vary with sequencing depth. Enrolling few donors narrowed the genetic and exposure-history diversity that was represented.

This rearrangement joins TRBV23-1 to TRBJ2-3; D unclear. TRBV23-1 is sorted into the ORF group, with uncertain function. The TCR sequence derives from a woman aged 40 to 50 in good health. Some clones in this sample may be carry-over from other donors' samples. Input material: PBMCs. CDR3: CASSQSSEDTQYF. In DNA form, the CDR3 reads TGCGCCAGCAGTCAATCGTCAGAGGATACGCAGTATTTT.